This T cell receptor (beta chain) emerged from a study of PD-1 blockade in mismatch repair-deficient tumors. Concerning this clone itself: Its matching antigen is unknown.

Overall study findings and caveats: After pembrolizumab, tumor-resident clones rose rapidly, then generally contracted before radiologic responses.

Mismatch repair deficiency was confirmed in all patients, by PCR or immunohistochemistry. TCR sequencing covered a few patients who responded to pembrolizumab. With 6 bases clipped from V and 8 bases from J, the junction kept 6 bases outside the gene matches. Germline values: CDR1 LNHDA, CDR2 SQIVND (reference sequence). There are 15 residues in the CDR3. Libraries were prepared by immunoSEQ multiplex PCR; TCRdb keeps only in-frame clonotypes and omits some of them. Seen here are about 22,000 clones, approximately 84% observed once, and the top ten hold 17%. Material: peripheral blood, obtained 2 weeks after starting pembrolizumab. The TCR originated in an adult with mismatch repair-deficient cancer. The chain is built from TRBV19 and TRBJ2-1; 14 nucleotides agree with TRBD2. The CDR3 coding sequence is TGTGCCAGTAGAAGGGGACTAGCGGGAGACGATGAGCAGTTCTTC. Translating gives CASRRGLAGDDEQFF.